The sequence of this T cell receptor (beta chain) was determined in a study of OX40 agonist ivuxolimab in advanced cancers. A note on the overall study: Ivuxolimab was a fully human IgG2 agonistic monoclonal antibody targeting the costimulatory receptor OX40 (CD134). Intravenous ivuxolimab was administered to patients every 2 weeks at six dose levels: 0.01, 0.1, 0.3, 1.5, 3 and 10 mg/kg. Of the roughly 53 patients in dose escalation, approximately 20 had hepatocellular carcinoma, roughly 15 had melanoma, 9 had renal cell carcinoma and 9 had head and neck cancer. The dose-escalation cohort was 80% to 90% male with a mean age of about 58 years, ranging from roughly 23 to 90. Patients were allowed to have had prior anti-PD-1, anti-PD-L1 or anti-CTLA-4 therapy, and less than 45% of the dose-escalation patients had previously received checkpoint inhibitors. Partial responses occurred in three dose-escalation patients: two with cutaneous melanoma and one with hepatocellular carcinoma. The point of sequencing TCRbeta in the periphery was to test whether ivuxolimab changed TCR sequence diversity and drove clonal T-cell expansion. The paper reports the monotherapy dose-escalation portion (N ≈ 50 patients) of the phase I ivuxolimab trial.

Broader findings and caveats from the paper: Antigen specificity was not determined for the clonally expanded peripheral T cells. Clonal expansion of both CD4+ and CD8+ blood T cells was observed from baseline to week 6 at doses 0.1 to 3.0 mg/kg. In the 0.1-3.0 mg/kg groups, partial responders were among the patients with the lowest normalized peripheral clonal expansion, particularly in CD8+ T cells. After ivuxolimab, CD8+ T cells had more expanded clones than CD4+ T cells on average. Low levels of normalized T-cell clonal expansion were also seen in some patients who did not respond.

Patients with a history of autoimmune disease or receiving systemic immunosuppression were excluded from the trial. In every dose cohort, peripheral blood was drawn for TCR sequencing at baseline, cycle 4 day 1, and cycle 7 day 1. The samples were taken from a phase I, first-in-human, multicenter, open-label dose-escalation trial of ivuxolimab. Adults with locally advanced or metastatic melanoma, renal cell, hepatocellular, or head and neck squamous cell carcinoma were enrolled in the trial. Before TCR sequencing, CD4+ T cells and CD8+ T cells from peripheral blood were sorted into separate populations. CDR3 length: 14 amino acids, cysteine to phenylalanine. Kept here is only the CDR3 DNA, which spans 42 bases and is read in frame from base 1. The germline ends are 15 bases apart after V is trimmed by 5 bases and J by 8 bases. CDR1 and CDR2 are read off the germline V gene (reference sequence) as SEHNR and FQNEAQ.

This clone was observed a few times. Its antigen target is currently unknown. No qualities accompany the bases; no much larger clone lies one base away. Genomic DNA was isolated from the sorted cells so that the TCRbeta CDR3 region could be sequenced. The immunoSEQ Assay was used for sequencing of TCRbeta CDR3 regions. TCRdb stores this immuneACCESS table with in-frame sequences only. Part of the clones is absent; in the studies checked, under half of the shortfall reflects unresolved V genes, and no reason is known for the rest. This sample gives 35,000 to 45,000 clones in total; approximately 84% of them show up just once. 15% to 20% of the sample is in the top ten clones.

The sequence is built from TRBV7-9 and TRBJ1-4; 6 matching bases give a weak D call of TRBD1. This receptor was taken from an adult with an advanced solid tumor such as melanoma, head and neck, liver or kidney cancer. The material was CD4+ or CD8+ T cells sorted from blood, obtained in a trial of the OX40 agonist ivuxolimab. In nucleotides, the sequence is TGTGCCAGCAGCCCCGTAGGAGGGGGAGAAAAACTGTTTTTT. Translated, this is CASSPVGGGEKLFF. When the CDR3 is completed using the reference TRBV7-9 and TRBJ1-4 genes on either side, the full variable domain is DTGVSQNPRHKITKRGQNVTFRCDPISEHNRLYWYRQTLGQGPEFLTYFQNEAQLEKSRLLSDRFSAERPKGSFSTLEIQRTEQGDSAMYLCASSPVGGGEKLFFGSGTQLSVL.